This T cell receptor beta chain was recovered during a study of shared clonotypes between healthy human individuals. In the CD4+ fraction, cells were divided into CD45RA+ naive and CD45RA-negative memory subsets. At the deep level, the assay was run. Across several immunoSEQ plates, the genomic DNA of each subset was split evenly. Measured with immunoSEQ multiplex PCR; TCRdb has only the in-frame clones, and not every one. Of about 2.4 million clones detected, 90% to 95% appear once; the ten largest clones hold about 0.34%. Sequencing was performed on naive CD4+ T cells from PBMCs. Subset denoted: CD45RA+ positively selected. The receptor was derived from a man between 18 and 35 years old in good health. Some clones in this sample may be carry-over from other donors' samples.

For the CDR3, the DNA is TGTGCCAGCAGCTTAACCACGGGAGGGTACACAGATACGCAGTATTTT. Amino acid sequence: CASSLTTGGYTDTQYF. The chain carries TRBV7-3 and TRBJ2-3; 8 nucleotides align to TRBD2. The CDR3 consists of 16 residues. The V and J ends lost 0 bases and 2 bases, in that order; junction bases with no gene match: 4. CDR1 and CDR2 from the germline V gene are SGHTA and FQGTGA.